This T cell receptor (beta chain) is from a study of control samples from healthy donors and cancer patients. This CDR3 has 13 residues. V lost 1 base and J 3 bases, leaving 7 bases between the germline ends. From germline, CDR1 is SGHTS and CDR2 YDEGEE. Repertoires were generated with immunoSEQ multiplex PCR, while TCRdb's copy carries only in-frame clones and drops some. The sample contains about 160,000 clones, approximately 90% of which appear only once. The clonotype comes from a man aged 30-40 years in good health. Sequenced: blood. This chain joins TRBV5-8 and TRBJ1-1; tentative D call: TRBD1 (5 bases). CDR3 coding DNA: TGTGCCAGCAGCTTGAAGGGGCACACTGAAGCTTTCTTT. Translation gives CASSLKGHTEAFF.